These T cell receptor beta chains were read from a single sample in a study of technical replicates of blood from a few donors. Some clones are missing from TCRdb's copy, which holds only in-frame ones; the method was immunoSEQ multiplex PCR. The data show roughly 71,000 clones, roughly 90% seen once. The source material was T cells isolated from PBMCs. The receptors shown here come from a human donor in good health. CDR3s leave out the opening cysteine and the closing phenylalanine or tryptophan. D genes are given only for firm matches. Clone size, where shown, is once, few, many, or a class for clones that have expanded.

J gene	D gene	V gene	clone size	CDR3 protein
TRBJ2-7	-	TRBV29-1	-	SVDILDSTSSEQY
TRBJ1-5	-	TRBV27	-	ASSFPDRTSNQPQH
TRBJ2-7	-	TRBV6-6	-	ASSYSQGSSYEQY
TRBJ2-7	TRBD2	TRBV5-1	-	ASSTSSTSVSYEQY
TRBJ2-7	TRBD1	TRBV27	few	ASSPWTGGYEQY
TRBJ2-7	-	TRBV7-9	-	ASSLGGGSYEQY
TRBJ1-4	-	TRBV5-1	-	ASSRGWQENEKLF
TRBJ2-1	-	TRBV5-1	-	ASSWTTANEQF
TRBJ2-3	TRBD1	TRBV11-2	-	ASSFGTGGIDTQY
TRBJ2-1	-	TRBV11-3	-	ASSLVGADEQF
TRBJ1-3	TRBD1	TRBV7-2	-	ASSPQFSWDSHGNTIY
TRBJ2-1	TRBD2	TRBV27	-	ASSFSGTYNEQF
TRBJ1-1	TRBD1	TRBV7-9	-	ASSLNRGNTEAF
TRBJ1-2	-	TRBV21-1	-	ASNRRAGIGGYT
TRBJ1-5	TRBD1	TRBV10-3	-	AISEKQGNNQPQH
TRBJ1-2	TRBD1	TRBV29-1	-	SVEDRQGILNYGYT
TRBJ2-7	-	TRBV6-6	-	ASSYYNEQY
TRBJ1-4	-	TRBV5-1	-	ASSLAWGGTEKLF
TRBJ2-7	TRBD1	TRBV7-6	-	ASSSWDRRDEQY
TRBJ1-1	-	TRBV19	-	ASRKRIEAF
TRBJ2-1	TRBD2	TRBV6-4	few	ASSDGTSGYNEQF
TRBJ2-3	TRBD2	TRBV5-4	once	ASSLRLAGETDTQY
TRBJ1-5	TRBD1	TRBV2	-	ASSELQGGNQPQH
TRBJ1-5	-	TRBV7-9	-	ASSLTELSNQPQH
TRBJ2-2	-	TRBV4-3	-	ASSQDQGVVIGELF
TRBJ2-5	TRBD1	TRBV19	once	ASSIGTGGETQY
TRBJ2-1	-	TRBV20-1	-	SASRDNEQF
TRBJ2-7	TRBD1	TRBV5-8	-	ASSHGTGASYEQY
TRBJ2-2	TRBD1	TRBV4-3	-	ASSQDRGRVTGELF
TRBJ1-1	TRBD1	TRBV6-5	-	ASSLDRGTEAF
TRBJ2-1	TRBD2	TRBV4-2	-	ASSQVGVAGPSSYNEQF
TRBJ1-1	-	TRBV7-2	-	ASSLGGGSLNTEAF
TRBJ1-2	TRBD1	TRBV4-3	-	ASSQGQGWVDGYT
TRBJ1-1	-	TRBV15	-	ATEGGAGTEAF
TRBJ2-1	-	TRBV5-6	-	ASSYLADGAYNEQF